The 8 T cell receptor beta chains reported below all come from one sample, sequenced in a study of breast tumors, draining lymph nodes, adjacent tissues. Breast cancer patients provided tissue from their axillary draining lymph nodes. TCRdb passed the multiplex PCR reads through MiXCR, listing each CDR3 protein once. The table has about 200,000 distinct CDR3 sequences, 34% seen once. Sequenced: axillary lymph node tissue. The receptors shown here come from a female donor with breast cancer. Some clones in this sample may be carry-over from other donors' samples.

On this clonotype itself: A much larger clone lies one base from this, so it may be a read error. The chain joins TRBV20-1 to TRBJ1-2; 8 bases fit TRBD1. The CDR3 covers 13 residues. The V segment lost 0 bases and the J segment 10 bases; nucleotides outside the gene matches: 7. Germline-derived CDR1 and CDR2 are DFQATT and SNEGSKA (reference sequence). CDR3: CSARDQGAGAYTF. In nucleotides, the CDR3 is TGCAGTGCTAGAGATCAGGGGGCAGGTGCCTACACCTTC.

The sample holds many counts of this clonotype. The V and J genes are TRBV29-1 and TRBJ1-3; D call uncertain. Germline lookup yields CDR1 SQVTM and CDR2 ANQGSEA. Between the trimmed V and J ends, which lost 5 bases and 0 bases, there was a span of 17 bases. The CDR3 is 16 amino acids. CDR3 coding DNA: TGCAGCGTTACGACACCTTCTTTCCTCTCTGGAAACACCATATATTTT. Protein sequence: CSVTTPSFLSGNTIYF.

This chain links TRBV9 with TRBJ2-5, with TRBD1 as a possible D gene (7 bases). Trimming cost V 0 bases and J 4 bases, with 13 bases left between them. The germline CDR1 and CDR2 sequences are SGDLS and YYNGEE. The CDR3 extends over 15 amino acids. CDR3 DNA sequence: TGTGCCAGCAGCGTAGTATCTCAGGGGGGAGAGACCCAGTACTTC. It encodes CASSVVSQGGETQYF.

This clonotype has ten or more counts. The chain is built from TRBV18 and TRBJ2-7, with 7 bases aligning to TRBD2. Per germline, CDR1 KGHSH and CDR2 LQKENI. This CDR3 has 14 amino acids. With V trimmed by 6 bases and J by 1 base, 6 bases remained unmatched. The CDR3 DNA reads TGTGCCAGCTCGCGTAGCGGGTCATCCTACGAGCAGTACTTC. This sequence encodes CASSRSGSSYEQYF.

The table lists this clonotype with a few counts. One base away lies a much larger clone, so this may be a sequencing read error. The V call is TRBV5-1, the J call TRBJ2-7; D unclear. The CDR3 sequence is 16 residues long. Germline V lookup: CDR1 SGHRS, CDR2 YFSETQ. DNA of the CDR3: TGTGCCAGCAGCTTGGCAGGACGGACGAACACCTACGAGCAGTACTTC. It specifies CASSLAGRTNTYEQYF.

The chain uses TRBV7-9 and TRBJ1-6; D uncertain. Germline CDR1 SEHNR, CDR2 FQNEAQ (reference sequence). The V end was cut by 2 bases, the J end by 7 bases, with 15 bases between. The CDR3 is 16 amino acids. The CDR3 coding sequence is TGTGCCAGCAGCTTATTACGCGGGGATCGGAATTCACCCCTCCACTTT. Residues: CASSLLRGDRNSPLHF.

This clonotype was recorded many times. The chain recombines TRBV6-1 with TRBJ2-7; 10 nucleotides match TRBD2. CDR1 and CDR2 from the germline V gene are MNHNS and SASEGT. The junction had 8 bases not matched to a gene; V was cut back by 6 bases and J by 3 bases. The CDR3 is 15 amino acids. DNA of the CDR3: TGTGCCAGCAGCGCCCCTAGCGGGAGAATCTACGAGCAGTACTTC. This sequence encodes CASSAPSGRIYEQYF.

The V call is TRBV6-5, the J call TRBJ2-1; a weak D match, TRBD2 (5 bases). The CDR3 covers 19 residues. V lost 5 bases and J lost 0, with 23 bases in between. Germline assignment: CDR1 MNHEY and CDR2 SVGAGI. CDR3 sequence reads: CASSPVPGRRGSSYNEQFF. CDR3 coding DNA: TGTGCCAGCAGTCCCGTTCCCGGTAGACGGGGAAGCTCCTACAATGAGCAGTTCTTC.